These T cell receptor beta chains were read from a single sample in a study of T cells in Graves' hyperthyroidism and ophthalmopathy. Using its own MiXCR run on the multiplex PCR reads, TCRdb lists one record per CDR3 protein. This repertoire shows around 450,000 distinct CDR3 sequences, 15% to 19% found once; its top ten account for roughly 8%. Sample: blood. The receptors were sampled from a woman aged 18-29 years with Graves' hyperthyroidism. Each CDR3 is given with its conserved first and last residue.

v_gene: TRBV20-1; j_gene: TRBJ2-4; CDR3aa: CSARLRGTSGSLAKNIQYF
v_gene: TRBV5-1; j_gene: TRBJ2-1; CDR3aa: CASSTGEGSYNEQFF
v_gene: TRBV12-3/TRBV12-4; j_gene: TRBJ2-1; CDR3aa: CASSLATSGRGNEQFF
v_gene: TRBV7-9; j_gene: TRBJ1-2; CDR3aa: CASTTGGNGYTF
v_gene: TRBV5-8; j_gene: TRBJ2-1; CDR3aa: CASRFAGTADSYNGQFF
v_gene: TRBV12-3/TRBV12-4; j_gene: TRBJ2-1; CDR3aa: CASSSPGGTYNEQFF
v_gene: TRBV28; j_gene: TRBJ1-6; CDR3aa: CASSLTGRLGNSPLHF
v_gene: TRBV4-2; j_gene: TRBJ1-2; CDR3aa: CASSQVGNGYTF
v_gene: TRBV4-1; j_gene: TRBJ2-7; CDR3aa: CASSSYGRVSEQYF
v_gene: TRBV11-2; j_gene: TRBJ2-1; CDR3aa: CASSTRTSQQFF
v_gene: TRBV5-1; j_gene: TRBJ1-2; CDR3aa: CASSFGLDRNYGYTF
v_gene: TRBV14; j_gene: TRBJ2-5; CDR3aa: CASSQGDNQETQYF
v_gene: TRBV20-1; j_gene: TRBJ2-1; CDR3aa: CSAPGAHRQGEQFF
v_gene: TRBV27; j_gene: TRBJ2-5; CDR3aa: CASRRGASGEQETQYF
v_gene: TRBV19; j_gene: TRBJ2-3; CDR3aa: CVSSSGGADTQYF
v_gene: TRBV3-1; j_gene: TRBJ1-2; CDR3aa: CASSQGTRGYGYTF
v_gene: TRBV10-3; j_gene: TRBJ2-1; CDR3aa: CAISVRSLDGNEQFF
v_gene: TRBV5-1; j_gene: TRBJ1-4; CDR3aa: CASSLRHRDRGKEKLFF